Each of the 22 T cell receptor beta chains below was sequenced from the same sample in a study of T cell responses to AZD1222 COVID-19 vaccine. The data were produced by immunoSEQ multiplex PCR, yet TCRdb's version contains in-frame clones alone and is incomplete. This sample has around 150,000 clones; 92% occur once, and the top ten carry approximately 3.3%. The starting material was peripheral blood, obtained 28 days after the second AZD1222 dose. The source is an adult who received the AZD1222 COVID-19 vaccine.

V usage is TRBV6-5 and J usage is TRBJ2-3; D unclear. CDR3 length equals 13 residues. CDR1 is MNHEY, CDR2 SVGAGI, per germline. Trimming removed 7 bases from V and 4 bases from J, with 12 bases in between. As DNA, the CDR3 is TGTGCCAGCACCTACGAACGGCCAGATACGCAGTATTTT. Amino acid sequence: CASTYERPDTQYF.

The CDR3 is CASSRRGTGKQYF. Written as DNA, the CDR3 is TGTGCCAGCAGCCGCCGGGGAACAGGGAAACAGTACTTC. The chain joins TRBV3-1 (or the pseudogene TRBV3-2) to TRBJ2-7; possibly TRBD1 for D (6 bases). Germline CDR1 reads LGHDT; CDR2 reads YNNKEL (reference sequence). With 4 bases removed from V and 10 bases from J, the gap between germline ends came to 17 bases. CDR3 size: 13 residues.

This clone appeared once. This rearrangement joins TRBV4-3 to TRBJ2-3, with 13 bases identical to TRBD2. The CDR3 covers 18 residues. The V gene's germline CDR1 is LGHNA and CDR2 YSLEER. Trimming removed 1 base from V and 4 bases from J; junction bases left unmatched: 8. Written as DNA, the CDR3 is TGCGCCAGCAGCCAAGGGGAGTGGACTAGCGGGAGAGCAGATACGCAGTATTTT. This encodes CASSQGEWTSGRADTQYF.

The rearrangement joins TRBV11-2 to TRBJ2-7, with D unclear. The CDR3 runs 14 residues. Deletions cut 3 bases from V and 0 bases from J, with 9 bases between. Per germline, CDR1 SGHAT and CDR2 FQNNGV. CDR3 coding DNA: TGTGCCAGCAGCTTCGGGCGGAACTCCTACGAGCAGTACTTC. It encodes CASSFGRNSYEQYF.

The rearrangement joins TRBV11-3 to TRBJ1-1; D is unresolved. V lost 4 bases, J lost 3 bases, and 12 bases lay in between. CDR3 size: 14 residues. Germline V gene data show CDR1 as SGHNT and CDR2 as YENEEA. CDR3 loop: CASSSPTRDTEAFF. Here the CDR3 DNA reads TGTGCCAGCAGCTCCCCCACTCGGGACACTGAAGCTTTCTTT. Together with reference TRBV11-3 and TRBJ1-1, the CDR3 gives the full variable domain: EAGVVQSPRYKIIEKKQPVAFWCNPISGHNTLYWYLQNLGQGPELLIRYENEEAVDDSQLPKDRFSAERLKGVDSTLKIQPAELGDSAVYLCASSSPTRDTEAFFGQGTRLTVV.

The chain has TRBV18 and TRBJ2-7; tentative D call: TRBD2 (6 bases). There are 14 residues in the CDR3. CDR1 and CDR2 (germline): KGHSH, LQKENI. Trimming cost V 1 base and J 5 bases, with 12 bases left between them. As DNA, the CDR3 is TGTGCCAGCTCACCACTCAACGGGAGAAACGAGCAGTACTTC. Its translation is CASSPLNGRNEQYF.

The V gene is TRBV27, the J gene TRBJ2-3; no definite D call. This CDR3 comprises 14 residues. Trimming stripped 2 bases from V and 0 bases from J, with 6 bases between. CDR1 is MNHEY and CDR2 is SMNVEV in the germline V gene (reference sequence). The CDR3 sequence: CASSLGPSTDTQYF. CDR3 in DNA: TGTGCCAGCAGTTTAGGTCCTAGCACAGATACGCAGTATTTT.

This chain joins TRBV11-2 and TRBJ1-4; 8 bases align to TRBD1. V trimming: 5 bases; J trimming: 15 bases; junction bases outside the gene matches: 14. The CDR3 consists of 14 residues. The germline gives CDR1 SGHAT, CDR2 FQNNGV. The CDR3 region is CASSAGQGEMMVFF. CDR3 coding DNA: TGTGCCAGCAGCGCCGGACAGGGTGAGATGATGGTGTTTTTT.

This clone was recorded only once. DNA of the CDR3: TGTGCCAGCAGTTACTCGACGGGAGGCACTGAAGCTTTCTTT. It yields the protein CASSYSTGGTEAFF. The V call is TRBV6-5, the J call TRBJ1-1; D remains ambiguous. There are 14 residues in the CDR3. Germline V gene lookup returns CDR1 MNHEY and CDR2 SVGAGI. The V and J ends lost 0 bases and 4 bases respectively, with 9 bases between them.

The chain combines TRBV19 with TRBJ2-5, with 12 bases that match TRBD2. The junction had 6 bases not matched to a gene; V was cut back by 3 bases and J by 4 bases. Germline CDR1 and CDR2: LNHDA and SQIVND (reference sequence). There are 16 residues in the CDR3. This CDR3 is CASSMSSGRGRETQYF. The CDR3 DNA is TGTGCCAGTAGTATGTCTAGCGGGAGGGGGCGAGAGACCCAGTACTTC.

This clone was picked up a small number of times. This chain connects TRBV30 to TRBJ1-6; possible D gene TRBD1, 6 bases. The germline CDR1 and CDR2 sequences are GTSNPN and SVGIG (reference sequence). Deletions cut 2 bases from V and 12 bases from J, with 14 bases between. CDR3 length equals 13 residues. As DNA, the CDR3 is TGTGCCTGGAGTTCAGGGGAACAGCTACCCCTCCACTTT. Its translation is CAWSSGEQLPLHF.

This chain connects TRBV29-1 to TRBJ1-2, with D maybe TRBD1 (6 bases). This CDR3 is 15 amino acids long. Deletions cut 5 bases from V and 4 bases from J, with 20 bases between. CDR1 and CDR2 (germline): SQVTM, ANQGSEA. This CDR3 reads CSVIVGGGSGYGYTF. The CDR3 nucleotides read TGCAGCGTTATAGTTGGGGGCGGTTCGGGCTATGGCTACACCTTC. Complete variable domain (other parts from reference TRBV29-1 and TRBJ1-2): SAVISQKPSRDICQRGTSLTIQCQVDSQVTMMFWYRQQPGQSLTLIATANQGSEATYESGFVIDKFPISRPNLTFSTLTVSNMSPEDSSIYLCSVIVGGGSGYGYTFGSGTRLTVV.

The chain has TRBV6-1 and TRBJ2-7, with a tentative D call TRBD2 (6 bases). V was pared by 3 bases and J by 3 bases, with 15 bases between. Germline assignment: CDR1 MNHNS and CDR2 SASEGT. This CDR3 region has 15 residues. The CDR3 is CASSDGSGYVYEQYF. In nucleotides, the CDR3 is TGTGCCAGCAGTGACGGTAGCGGATATGTCTACGAGCAGTACTTC.

The CDR3 reads CAWSVRGRRGVETQYF. CDR3 DNA sequence: TGTGCCTGGAGTGTACGGGGAAGGCGGGGAGTAGAGACCCAGTACTTC. The chain links TRBV30 to TRBJ2-5, with D perhaps matching TRBD2 (6 bases). The V gene's germline CDR1 is GTSNPN and CDR2 SVGIG (reference sequence). Trimming removed 0 bases from V and 4 bases from J, with 18 bases in between. CDR3 length: 16 amino acids.

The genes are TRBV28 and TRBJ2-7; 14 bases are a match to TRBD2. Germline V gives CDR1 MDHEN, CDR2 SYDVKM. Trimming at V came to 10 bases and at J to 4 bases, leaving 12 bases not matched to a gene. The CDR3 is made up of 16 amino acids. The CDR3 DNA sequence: TGTGCCAACCGCCTGCGACTAGCGGGAGGGCCGTACGAGCAGTACTTC. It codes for CANRLRLAGGPYEQYF.

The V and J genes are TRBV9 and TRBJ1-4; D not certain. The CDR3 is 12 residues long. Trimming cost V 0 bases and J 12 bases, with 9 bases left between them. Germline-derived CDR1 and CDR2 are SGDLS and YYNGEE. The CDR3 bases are TGTGCCAGCAGCGTAGGCGAGATAGAACTGTTTTTT. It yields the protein CASSVGEIELFF.

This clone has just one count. CDR3: CASSWGTDTQYF. CDR3 nucleotide sequence: TGTGCCAGTAGCTGGGGCACAGATACGCAGTATTTT. V and J are TRBV19 and TRBJ2-3; D unresolved. The CDR3 is 12 amino acids. Trimming removed 6 bases at V and 1 base at J, with 5 bases between. CDR1 is LNHDA and CDR2 is SQIVND in the germline V gene (reference sequence).

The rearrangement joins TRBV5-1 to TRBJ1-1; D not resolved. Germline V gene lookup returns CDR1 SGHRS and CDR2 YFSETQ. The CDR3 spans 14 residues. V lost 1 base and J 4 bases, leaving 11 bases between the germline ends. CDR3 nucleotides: TGCGCCAGCAGCTTGTCTTCCCGGGGCACTGAAGCTTTCTTT. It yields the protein CASSLSSRGTEAFF.

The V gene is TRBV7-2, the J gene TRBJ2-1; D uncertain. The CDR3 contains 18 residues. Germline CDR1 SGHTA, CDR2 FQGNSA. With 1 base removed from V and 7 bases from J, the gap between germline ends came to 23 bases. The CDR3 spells CASSLGGWGTLARNEQFF. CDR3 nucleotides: TGTGCCAGCAGCTTAGGGGGTTGGGGAACCTTGGCTAGGAATGAGCAGTTCTTC.

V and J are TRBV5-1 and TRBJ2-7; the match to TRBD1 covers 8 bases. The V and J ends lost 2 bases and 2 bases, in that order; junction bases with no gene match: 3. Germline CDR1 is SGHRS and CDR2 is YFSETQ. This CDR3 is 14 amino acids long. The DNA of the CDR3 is TGCGCCAGCAGCTTTAGGACAGGGACCTACGAGCAGTACTTC. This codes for CASSFRTGTYEQYF.

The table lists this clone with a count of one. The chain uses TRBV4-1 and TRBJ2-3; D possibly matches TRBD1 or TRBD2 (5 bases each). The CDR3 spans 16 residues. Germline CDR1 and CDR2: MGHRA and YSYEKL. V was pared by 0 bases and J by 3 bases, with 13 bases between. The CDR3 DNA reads TGCGCCAGCAGCCAAGAGGGGGTTCGTGGTACAGATACGCAGTATTTT. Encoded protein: CASSQEGVRGTDTQYF.

In DNA, the CDR3 is TGTGCCATCAGTGAGACGAGTCAGCCCCAGCATTTT. Residues: CAISETSQPQHF. The chain couples TRBV10-3 to TRBJ1-5; D gene unclear. The CDR3 totals 12 residues. V was pared by 2 bases and J by 6 bases, with 5 bases between. CDR1 and CDR2 from the germline V gene are ENHRY and SYGVKD.